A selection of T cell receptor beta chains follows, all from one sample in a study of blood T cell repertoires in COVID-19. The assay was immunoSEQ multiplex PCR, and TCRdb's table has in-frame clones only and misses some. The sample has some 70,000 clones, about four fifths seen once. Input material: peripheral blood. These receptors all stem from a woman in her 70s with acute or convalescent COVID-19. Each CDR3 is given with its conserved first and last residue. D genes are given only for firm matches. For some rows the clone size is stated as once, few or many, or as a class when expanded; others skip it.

CDR3aa: CASKGEIIRGDYEQYF
CDR3nt: TGTGCCAGCAAAGGGGAAATCATTCGGGGGGACTACGAGCAGTACTTC
abundance: .
d_gene: TRBD2
v_gene: TRBV28
j_gene: TRBJ2-7

CDR3aa: CASRAGTGVQPQHF
CDR3nt: TGTGCCAGCAGAGCCGGGACAGGGGTCCAGCCCCAGCATTTT
abundance: .
d_gene: TRBD1
v_gene: TRBV2
j_gene: TRBJ1-5

CDR3aa: CASSSYSTGVNTDTQYF
CDR3nt: TGTGCCAGCAGCTCGTACTCAACAGGGGTGAACACAGATACGCAGTATTTT
abundance: .
d_gene: TRBD1
v_gene: TRBV5-8
j_gene: TRBJ2-3

CDR3aa: CASSLLAGVNEQFF
CDR3nt: TGTGCCAGCAGTTTACTAGCGGGAGTGAATGAGCAGTTCTTC
abundance: .
d_gene: TRBD2
v_gene: TRBV28
j_gene: TRBJ2-1

CDR3aa: CASSQGQIYGYTF
CDR3nt: TGTGCCAGCAGCCAGGGACAGATCTATGGCTACACCTTC
abundance: .
d_gene: TRBD1
v_gene: TRBV14
j_gene: TRBJ1-2

CDR3aa: CASSESGTGDHEQYF
CDR3nt: TGTGCCAGCAGTGAATCCGGGACAGGGGACCACGAGCAGTACTTC
abundance: .
d_gene: TRBD1
v_gene: TRBV25-1
j_gene: TRBJ2-7

CDR3aa: CASSLGGTIDEQFF
CDR3nt: TGTGCCAGCAGCTTAGGGGGGACTATTGATGAGCAGTTCTTC
abundance: once
d_gene: TRBD2
v_gene: TRBV7-2
j_gene: TRBJ2-1

CDR3aa: CASSDTTGLSNQPQHF
CDR3nt: TGTGCCAGCAGCGACACGACAGGGTTAAGCAATCAGCCCCAGCATTTT
abundance: .
d_gene: TRBD1
v_gene: TRBV7-8
j_gene: TRBJ1-5

CDR3aa: CASKRGTNTGELFF
CDR3nt: TGTGCCAGCAAGCGGGGGACGAACACCGGGGAGCTGTTTTTT
abundance: .
d_gene: TRBD2
v_gene: TRBV28
j_gene: TRBJ2-2

CDR3aa: CASSSGRGDQPQHF
CDR3nt: TGTGCCAGCAGCTCCGGGAGGGGTGATCAGCCCCAGCATTTT
abundance: .
d_gene: .
v_gene: TRBV5-5
j_gene: TRBJ1-5

CDR3aa: CASRATGIPSPLHF
CDR3nt: TGTGCCAGCAGGGCGACAGGGATACCTTCACCCCTCCACTTT
abundance: .
d_gene: TRBD1
v_gene: TRBV2
j_gene: TRBJ1-6

CDR3aa: CASSLVYSGKSNQPQHF
CDR3nt: TGTGCCAGCAGCTTGGTGTACAGCGGGAAGAGCAATCAGCCCCAGCATTTT
abundance: .
d_gene: .
v_gene: TRBV5-8
j_gene: TRBJ1-5

CDR3aa: CASSLPNSYEQYF
CDR3nt: TGTGCCAGCAGCTTACCCAACAGCTACGAGCAGTACTTC
abundance: few
d_gene: .
v_gene: TRBV11-2
j_gene: TRBJ2-7

CDR3aa: CASSFPGQGPYEQYF
CDR3nt: TGCGCCAGCAGCTTCCCTGGACAGGGCCCCTACGAGCAGTACTTC
abundance: .
d_gene: TRBD1
v_gene: TRBV5-1
j_gene: TRBJ2-7

CDR3aa: CASSVATTGREKLFF
CDR3nt: TGTGCCAGCAGCGTAGCTACGACAGGGAGGGAAAAACTGTTTTTT
abundance: .
d_gene: TRBD1
v_gene: TRBV9
j_gene: TRBJ1-4

CDR3aa: CASSLRSGRSYNEQFF
CDR3nt: TGTGCCAGCAGCTTGCGGAGCGGGAGGTCCTACAATGAGCAGTTCTTC
abundance: .
d_gene: TRBD2
v_gene: TRBV5-4
j_gene: TRBJ2-1

CDR3aa: CASSRQATNEKLFF
CDR3nt: TGTGCCAGCTCCCGACAGGCAACTAATGAAAAACTGTTTTTT
abundance: .
d_gene: .
v_gene: TRBV18
j_gene: TRBJ1-4

CDR3aa: CASGGLTQKRGEQFF
CDR3nt: TGCGCCAGCGGGGGACTAACCCAAAAGAGGGGTGAGCAGTTCTTC
abundance: once
d_gene: TRBD2
v_gene: TRBV10-2
j_gene: TRBJ2-1

CDR3aa: CASSPTSGSTDTQYF
CDR3nt: TGTGCCAGCAGCCCGACTAGCGGGAGCACAGATACGCAGTATTTT
abundance: .
d_gene: TRBD2
v_gene: TRBV6-4
j_gene: TRBJ2-3

CDR3aa: CASSPDTRMGTQYF
CDR3nt: TGTGCCAGCAGCCCTGACACCAGGATGGGTACGCAGTATTTT
abundance: .
d_gene: .
v_gene: TRBV7-6
j_gene: TRBJ2-3

CDR3aa: CASRTNNEQFF
CDR3nt: TGTGCCAGCAGAACAAACAATGAGCAGTTCTTC
abundance: .
d_gene: .
v_gene: TRBV6-5
j_gene: TRBJ2-1

CDR3aa: CASSSSWVNGRGYTF
CDR3nt: TGTGCCAGCAGCTCATCGTGGGTTAACGGCAGGGGCTACACCTTC
abundance: .
d_gene: .
v_gene: TRBV11-3
j_gene: TRBJ1-2

CDR3aa: CASSLSFGLAGGQYF
CDR3nt: TGTGCCAGCAGCTTAAGTTTCGGACTAGCGGGAGGGCAGTATTTT
abundance: medium-sized
d_gene: TRBD2
v_gene: TRBV7-8
j_gene: TRBJ2-3

CDR3aa: CASSWTGRDPGYTF
CDR3nt: TGTGCCAGCAGTTGGACAGGTAGAGATCCTGGCTACACCTTC
abundance: .
d_gene: TRBD1
v_gene: TRBV6-2/TRBV6-3
j_gene: TRBJ1-2

CDR3aa: CASSTGGWVYNEQFF
CDR3nt: TGTGCCAGCAGCACCGGGGGGTGGGTCTACAATGAGCAGTTCTTC
abundance: .
d_gene: TRBD2
v_gene: TRBV28
j_gene: TRBJ2-1

CDR3aa: CSASLRPTYEQYF
CDR3nt: TGCAGTGCTAGTTTGCGGCCGACCTACGAGCAGTACTTC
abundance: .
d_gene: .
v_gene: TRBV20-1
j_gene: TRBJ2-7

CDR3aa: CASRTAGSGNTIYF
CDR3nt: TGTGCCAGTAGAACCGCAGGATCTGGAAACACCATATATTTT
abundance: .
d_gene: .
v_gene: TRBV19
j_gene: TRBJ1-3